Each of the 25 T cell receptor beta chains below was sequenced from the same sample in a study of blood T cell repertoires in COVID-19. The protocol was immunoSEQ multiplex PCR, while the TCRdb copy is restricted to in-frame clones and leaves out a portion. The data hold 300,000 to 400,000 clones, with over 75% observed a single time. The sample consisted of peripheral blood. The receptors come from a woman aged 50 to 65 who had recovered from COVID-19.

This clone has a handful of counts. The chain couples TRBV4-1 to TRBJ1-6; D is undetermined. V lost 0 bases and J lost 10, with 7 bases in between. The CDR3 length is 13 residues. The germline V gene encodes CDR1 MGHRA and CDR2 YSYEKL. The CDR3 reads CASSQESGSPLHF. CDR3 DNA: TGCGCCAGCAGCCAAGAGAGCGGCTCACCCCTCCACTTT.

CDR3 DNA: TGTGCCAGCAGCTTAGCAAGCCGGGGAGAAGCTTTCTTT. Its protein is CASSLASRGEAFF. The J gene is TRBJ1-1, the V gene TRBV7-2; D is unresolved. V was cut by 0 bases and J by 8 bases, with 10 bases left in between. The CDR3 has 13 amino acids. CDR1 and CDR2 from the germline V gene are SGHTA and FQGNSA.

This clone was found a few times. This chain connects TRBV19 to TRBJ2-2; 9 nucleotides line up with TRBD2. The junction had 3 bases not matched to a gene; V was cut back by 7 bases and J by 3 bases. The CDR3 extends over 14 amino acids. Per the germline V gene, CDR1 is LNHDA and CDR2 is SQIVND (reference sequence). The chain's CDR3 is CASNSGRDTGELFF. CDR3 coding DNA: TGTGCCAGTAATAGCGGGAGAGACACCGGGGAGCTGTTTTTT.

The V call is TRBV2, the J call TRBJ2-3; weak D call: TRBD2 (5 bases). The CDR3 covers 14 residues. V dropped 6 bases and J dropped 5 bases, with 15 bases sitting between them. Germline CDR1 SNHLY, CDR2 FYNNEI. CDR3 residues: CASRRSNAGDTQYF. The CDR3 DNA is TGTGCCAGCAGACGAAGCAACGCGGGAGATACGCAGTATTTT.

The chain links TRBV4-3 to TRBJ1-3; D gene ambiguous. The ends were cut back, 0 bases at V and 6 bases at J, with 9 bases in the middle. This CDR3 comprises 14 residues. Germline V gives CDR1 LGHNA, CDR2 YSLEER. The CDR3 sequence is CASSQENSVNTIYF. The CDR3 coding sequence is TGCGCCAGCAGCCAAGAAAACAGTGTAAACACCATATATTTT.

The V gene is TRBV7-8, the J gene TRBJ2-7, with D possibly being TRBD1 (5 bases). The CDR3 runs 14 residues. Germline V lookup: CDR1 SGHVS, CDR2 FQNEAQ. Deletions cut 2 bases from V and 7 bases from J, with 15 bases between. The CDR3 coding sequence is TGTGCCAGCAGCTTACTAGTAGGGGCCGCGGAGCAGTACTTC. It translates to CASSLLVGAAEQYF.

The rearrangement joins TRBV11-3 to TRBJ2-5; 8 bases map to TRBD2. CDR3 length: 14 residues. V lost 1 base and J lost 2; bases outside the gene matches: 0. Germline V CDR1 and CDR2: SGHNT, YENEEA. CDR3 nucleotide sequence: TGTGCCAGCAGCTTAGCGGGAGGGCAAGAGACCCAGTACTTC. As protein: CASSLAGGQETQYF. The whole variable domain, filled in from reference TRBV11-3 and TRBJ2-5, reads EAGVVQSPRYKIIEKKQPVAFWCNPISGHNTLYWYLQNLGQGPELLIRYENEEAVDDSQLPKDRFSAERLKGVDSTLKIQPAELGDSAVYLCASSLAGGQETQYFGPGTRLLVL.

The rearrangement joins TRBV2 to TRBJ1-5; D call uncertain. CDR1 SNHLY and CDR2 FYNNEI come from the germline V gene. CDR3 length: 14 residues. Trimming cost V 3 bases and J 0 bases, with 6 bases left between them. The CDR3 region is CASSDLYSNQPQHF. The CDR3, as DNA: TGTGCCAGCAGTGATCTTTATAGCAATCAGCCCCAGCATTTT.

This clone was counted between two and nine times. The chain carries TRBV6-2 or TRBV6-3 and TRBJ1-6; 8 bases are a match to TRBD1. This CDR3 comprises 14 residues. The V gene's germline CDR1 is MNHEY and CDR2 SVGEGT. J lost 7 bases, V lost 5 bases, and 4 bases had no gene match. The CDR3 protein is CASSPRTGNSPLHF. For the CDR3, the DNA is TGTGCCAGCAGTCCCAGGACAGGGAATTCACCCCTCCACTTT.

V and J are TRBV5-8 and TRBJ2-3; D is perhaps TRBD1 (5 bases). V lost 4 bases to trimming and J lost 0 bases, with 18 bases between them. This CDR3 has 17 residues. Germline CDR1 SGHTS, CDR2 YDEGEE. CDR3 DNA: TGTGCCAGCAGCCGAATTATAGGGGCAGGGAGCACAGATACGCAGTATTTT. Translated: CASSRIIGAGSTDTQYF.

This sequence joins TRBV7-2 and TRBJ1-1, with 8 bases fitting TRBD1. This CDR3 is 14 amino acids long. Trimming at V came to 5 bases and at J to 3 bases, leaving 5 bases not matched to a gene. Per the germline V gene, CDR1 is SGHTA and CDR2 is FQGNSA. CDR3 amino acids: CASSLSQGDTEAFF. DNA of the CDR3: TGTGCCAGCAGCCTCTCACAGGGGGACACTGAAGCTTTCTTT.

This CDR3 is CASGNRTGESGELFF. For the CDR3, the DNA is TGTGCTAGTGGTAATAGGACAGGGGAATCCGGGGAGCTGTTTTTT. V and J are TRBV12-5 and TRBJ2-2, with 9 bases fitting TRBD1. CDR1 is LGHNT, CDR2 FRNRAP, per germline. V gave up 5 bases and J gave up 6 bases; unmatched junction bases: 7. The CDR3 runs to 15 residues.

The rearrangement joins TRBV4-1 to TRBJ2-3; the D gene is possibly TRBD1 (5 bases). Germline CDR1 MGHRA, CDR2 YSYEKL. Trimming stripped 1 base from V and 1 base from J, with 9 bases between. This CDR3 spans 15 amino acids. In nucleotides, the CDR3 is TGCGCCAGCAGCCAAGGGGGCAGGGGCACAGATACGCAGTATTTT. Encoded protein: CASSQGGRGTDTQYF.

The chain couples TRBV7-6 to TRBJ2-5, with a possible D match to TRBD1 (5 bases). The CDR3 length is 15 residues. CDR1 is SGHVS and CDR2 is FNYEAQ in the germline V gene. V was trimmed by 5 bases and J by 1 base, leaving 14 bases between them. The CDR3 loop reads CASSARVGVQETQYF. In DNA form, the CDR3 reads TGTGCCAGCAGCGCCAGGGTAGGGGTCCAAGAGACCCAGTACTTC.

This clone was recorded once. The chain is built from TRBV5-1 and TRBJ2-7; perhaps TRBD2 as D (6 bases). The CDR3 spans 15 residues. Trimming shortened V by 0 bases and J by 1 base, and 11 bases separated the two germline ends. The germline V gene has CDR1 SGHRS and CDR2 YFSETQ. CDR3 in amino acids: CASSLGGKGSYEQYF. The CDR3 region has the DNA TGCGCCAGCAGCTTGGGCGGGAAGGGGTCCTACGAGCAGTACTTC.

This clone was observed many times. At the DNA level, this CDR3 is encoded by other sequences in the same sample as well. The rearrangement uses TRBV28 and TRBJ1-2; no firm D call. The CDR3 sequence is 14 residues long. Germline V gene lookup returns CDR1 MDHEN and CDR2 SYDVKM. V lost 6 bases and J lost 1, with 12 bases in between. CDR3 residues: CASSSSPLNYGYTF. CDR3 DNA sequence: TGTGCCAGCAGCTCGTCTCCACTTAACTATGGCTACACCTTC.

The chain is built from TRBV5-1 and TRBJ2-7; tentative D call: TRBD1 (6 bases). V lost 0 bases and J lost 3, with 7 bases in between. The germline gives CDR1 SGHRS, CDR2 YFSETQ. The CDR3 has 13 amino acids. CDR3 sequence (DNA): TGCGCCAGCAGCTTGGACAGGGTCTACGAGCAGTACTTC. It encodes CASSLDRVYEQYF.

This chain links TRBV18 with TRBJ1-2; unclear D gene. Trimming shortened V by 2 bases and J by 6 bases, and 10 bases separated the two germline ends. The germline gives CDR1 KGHSH, CDR2 LQKENI. CDR3 length: 13 amino acids. This CDR3 is CASSPSQEDGYTF. CDR3 sequence (DNA): TGTGCCAGCTCACCATCGCAGGAAGATGGCTACACCTTC.

This chain connects TRBV28 to TRBJ1-5; 8 bases map to TRBD1. V was clipped by 8 bases and J by 2 bases; unmatched bases: 8. Germline V CDR1 and CDR2: MDHEN, SYDVKM. CDR3 length: 15 residues. CDR3 loop: CASGTTGGGNQPQHF. CDR3 coding DNA: TGTGCCAGCGGAACCACAGGGGGTGGCAATCAGCCCCAGCATTTT.

The chain uses TRBV5-1 and TRBJ2-7; 8 bases fit TRBD1. The CDR3 contains 17 residues. Trimming cost V 4 bases and J 0 bases; bases outside gene matches: 12. Germline CDR1 is SGHRS and CDR2 is YFSETQ. CDR3 bases: TGCGCCAGCAGCCTGCTGGGACAGGAGGCAGGCTCCTACGAGCAGTACTTC. Its protein is CASSLLGQEAGSYEQYF.

The chain links TRBV3-1 (or the pseudogene TRBV3-2) to TRBJ2-7; TRBD1 agrees at 9 bases. With 5 bases clipped from V and 6 bases from J, the junction kept 8 bases outside the gene matches. From germline, CDR1 is LGHDT and CDR2 YNNKEL (reference sequence). The CDR3 has 14 amino acids. CDR3 residues: CASSTTGTGSEQYF. The CDR3 DNA sequence: TGTGCCAGCAGCACAACCGGGACAGGGAGCGAGCAGTACTTC.

The chain recombines TRBV18 with TRBJ2-1; D is possibly TRBD1 (6 bases). V was shortened by 6 bases and J by 5 bases, with 11 bases between the two germline ends. CDR3 size: 13 residues. CDR1 and CDR2 (germline): KGHSH, LQKENI. CDR3 sequence reads: CASSPDRNNEQFF. The CDR3 coding sequence is TGTGCCAGCTCTCCGGACAGAAACAATGAGCAGTTCTTC.

This chain joins TRBV14 and TRBJ1-1, with 7 bases identical to TRBD1. The germline V gene has CDR1 SGHDN and CDR2 FVKESK. J lost 5 bases, V lost 4 bases, and 10 bases had no gene match. The CDR3 extends over 15 amino acids. CDR3 sequence: CASSPWTGAATEAFF. The DNA for the CDR3 is TGTGCCAGCAGCCCATGGACAGGCGCGGCGACTGAAGCTTTCTTT.

This clone was recorded once. The rearrangement joins TRBV12-3 or TRBV12-4 to TRBJ1-4; no clear D gene. Trimming stripped 3 bases from V and 5 bases from J, with 4 bases between. The CDR3 contains 12 residues. CDR3 DNA: TGTGCCAGCAGTTTCCTAAATGAAAAACTGTTTTTT. Its protein is CASSFLNEKLFF.

The chain combines TRBV19 with TRBJ1-3; unclear D gene. The length of the CDR3 is 15 residues. Germline-derived CDR1 and CDR2 are LNHDA and SQIVND (reference sequence). The V and J ends lost 5 bases and 3 bases respectively, with 14 bases between them. Here the CDR3 reads CASSSYRGDGNTIYF. The CDR3 DNA follows: TGTGCCAGTAGTTCCTACCGAGGAGATGGAAACACCATATATTTT.